A selection of T cell receptor beta chains follows, all from one sample in a study of human T cells and chemical hapten exposure. TCRdb reprocessed the 5' RACE reads via MiXCR and lists one record per CDR3 protein. The repertoire holds approximately 140,000 distinct CDR3 sequences, over 3.5% seen once, with 1.2% to 1.5% in the top ten. These receptor sequences come from a female donor in good health. The CDR3 runs from the conserved cysteine through the conserved F or W. A D gene is named only where the DNA matches it firmly. Not all rows give a size; the values are once, few, many and, for expanded clones, a class.

TRBV6-5	-	TRBJ1-4	many	TGTGCCAGCAGTTTGCAGGGTATTATGAGTGAAAAACTGTTTTTT	CASSLQGIMSEKLFF
TRBV2	-	TRBJ2-1	many	TGTGCCAGCAGCCGGCTAGGGGTCGGAAATGAGCAGTTCTTC	CASSRLGVGNEQFF
TRBV27	-	TRBJ1-2	many	TGTGCCAGCAGTTCCAGGTATAGCTATGGCTACACCTTC	CASSSRYSYGYTF
TRBV25-1	-	TRBJ1-3	many	TGTGCCAGCAGTGATCTCCGAAATTCTGGAAACACCATATATTTT	CASSDLRNSGNTIYF
TRBV27	TRBD2	TRBJ2-5	many	TGTGCCAGCAGTTTACGGGGGGGGGCCACATTGACCCAGTACTTC	CASSLRGGATLTQYF
TRBV12-3/TRBV12-4	TRBD1	TRBJ1-4	few	TGTGCCAGCAGTTTAAGACAGGGGTCTGAAAAACTGTTTTTT	CASSLRQGSEKLFF
TRBV7-8	-	TRBJ2-4	many	TGTGCCAGCAGCTTAGGCCTACAGGGTTTCGGAAACATTCAGTACTTC	CASSLGLQGFGNIQYF
TRBV4-2	TRBD2	TRBJ2-3	many	TGTGCCAGCAGCCCCTCAAGAACTAGCGGGGTGGACTATACGCAGTATTTT	CASSPSRTSGVDYTQYF
TRBV6-5	-	TRBJ2-1	many	TGTGCCAGCAGTTACTTCGGCAGCTACAATGAGCAGTTCTTC	CASSYFGSYNEQFF
TRBV7-9	TRBD1	TRBJ1-1	-	TGTGCCAGCAGTCCCAGGACAGGGAGAGATGAAGCTTTCTTT	CASSPRTGRDEAFF
TRBV12-3/TRBV12-4	TRBD1	TRBJ1-4	many	TGTGCCAGCAAGGGGGCTGCTAATGAAAAACTGTTTTTT	CASKGAANEKLFF
TRBV3-1	-	TRBJ1-6	few	TGTGCCAGCAGCCCGGCGGGAAGATCACCCCTCCACTTT	CASSPAGRSPLHF
TRBV6-1	-	TRBJ2-5	many	TGTGCCAGCAGTCCCCGCCAAGAGACCCAGTACTTC	CASSPRQETQYF
TRBV5-4	-	TRBJ1-2	-	TGTGCCAGCAGCTTGGTCCCAGAGCCCGGCTACACCTTC	CASSLVPEPGYTF
TRBV7-9	-	TRBJ2-1	few	TGTGCCAGCAGCGGGAACAATGAGCAGTTCTTC	CASSGNNEQFF
TRBV11-1	-	TRBJ2-1	many	TGTGCCAGCAGCTTAGGCCGGGGTGACCGGTTCTTC	CASSLGRGDRFF
TRBV7-9	-	TRBJ1-3	many	TGTGCCAGCAGCTTACAGGTCTCTGGAAACACCATATATTTT	CASSLQVSGNTIYF
TRBV5-1	-	TRBJ2-2	many	TGCGCCAGCCAGACCGACCGGAGGACAGCCTTGAACACCGGGGAGCTGTTTTTT	CASQTDRRTALNTGELFF
TRBV12-5	-	TRBJ1-6	many	TGTGCTAGTGCCTCGGGAGAGGTGTGGAATTCACCCCTCCACTTT	CASASGEVWNSPLHF
TRBV12-3/TRBV12-4	-	TRBJ1-1	many	TGTGCCAGCAGTTTAATAGCCAACACTGAAGCTTTCTTT	CASSLIANTEAFF
TRBV10-2	TRBD1	TRBJ2-6	many	TGCGCCAGCACACTCAGGGGGCTACAGTCTGGGGCCAACGTCCTGACTTTC	CASTLRGLQSGANVLTF
TRBV5-4	-	TRBJ1-2	-	TGTGCCAGCAGCTTAGATACAGGGTCTAGGACCTTC	CASSLDTGSRTF
TRBV10-3	-	TRBJ2-7	many	TGTGCCATCAGTGGTCACGATCGAGCCTCCAACTACGAGCAGTACTTC	CAISGHDRASNYEQYF
TRBV10-3	-	TRBJ1-4	many	TGTGCCATCAGGGTTCAGGCTAATGAAAAACTGTTTTTT	CAIRVQANEKLFF
TRBV7-2	-	TRBJ2-2	many	TGTGCCAGCAGCCTTGGACAAATAAACACCGGGGAGCTGTTTTTT	CASSLGQINTGELFF
TRBV5-1	-	TRBJ1-1	many	TGCGCCAGCAGCGACCACAGCTCACAAACATCATGGGCTTTCTTT	CASSDHSSQTSWAFF
TRBV7-2	-	TRBJ2-3	few	TGTGCCAGCAGCTCCCATTTAGGGGTCGGCGGAGATACGCAGTATTTT	CASSSHLGVGGDTQYF
TRBV5-1	TRBD1	TRBJ1-2	many	TGCGCCAGCAGCTTCACGACAGGGGTTGACTATGGCTACACCTTC	CASSFTTGVDYGYTF
TRBV25-1	TRBD1	TRBJ2-3	many	TGTGCCAGCAGTGAGATGGACAGGGGAGGCACAGATACGCAGTATTTT	CASSEMDRGGTDTQYF
TRBV29-1	TRBD1	TRBJ1-4	once	TGCAGCGTTCGAATATCAGGGGGTAATGAAAAACTGTTTTTT	CSVRISGGNEKLFF
TRBV4-1	TRBD1	TRBJ2-1	few	TGCGCCAGCAGCCAAGATATCGGGACAGGGGCGAACAATGAGCAGTTCTTC	CASSQDIGTGANNEQFF
TRBV18	-	TRBJ2-1	-	TGTGCCAGCTCACCGGGGGCTAAATCCTACAATGAGCAGTTCTTC	CASSPGAKSYNEQFF
TRBV12-3/TRBV12-4	-	TRBJ2-3	many	TGTGCCAGCAGCCCTTCGGGGGAGAGCACAGATACGCAGTATTTT	CASSPSGESTDTQYF
TRBV5-1	-	TRBJ1-4	many	TGCGCCAGCAGCTTGGGGCCTGGGGGTGAAAAACTGTTTTTT	CASSLGPGGEKLFF
TRBV6-2/TRBV6-3	-	TRBJ2-7	many	TGTGCCAGCAGTCTCACCCCCTACGAGCAGTACTTC	CASSLTPYEQYF
TRBV20-1	-	TRBJ2-3	few	TGCAGTGCTAACTACGGGGGAAACCAGCCAGATACGCAGTATTTT	CSANYGGNQPDTQYF
TRBV3-1	TRBD1	TRBJ2-1	few	TGTGCCAGCAGCCAGGGGGTCGGGACAGGGTCCTACAATGAGCAGTTCTTC	CASSQGVGTGSYNEQFF